A single sample is the source of the 15 T cell receptor beta chains below, sequenced in a study of blood T cell repertoires in COVID-19. Produced via immunoSEQ multiplex PCR; TCRdb's table is partial and in-frame only. Of 250,000 to 300,000 clones listed, 80% to 90% are singletons. The sample was PBMCs or T cells enriched from blood (not recorded which). The source is a man younger than 45 with acute COVID-19.

The rearrangement joins TRBV28 to TRBJ1-5; 10 bases agree with TRBD1. This CDR3 has 19 residues. J was trimmed by 1 base and V by 3 bases; bases with no gene match: 12. Germline-derived CDR1 and CDR2 are MDHEN and SYDVKM. The CDR3 coding sequence is TGTGCCAGCAGTTTTAAGACAGGGGGCCCTCCTTCAAGCAATCAGCCCCAGCATTTT. Translation: CASSFKTGGPPSSNQPQHF. The variable domain in full, with the rest retrieved from reference TRBV28 and TRBJ1-5, is DVKVTQSSRYLVKRTGEKVFLECVQDMDHENMFWYRQDPGLGLRLIYFSYDVKMKEKGDIPEGYSVSREKKERFSLILESASTNQTSMYLCASSFKTGGPPSSNQPQHFGDGTRLSIL.

This chain links TRBV25-1 with TRBJ1-2, with D unresolved. V was shortened by 4 bases and J by 6 bases, with 9 bases between the two germline ends. Germline V CDR1 and CDR2: MGHDK, SYGVNS. The CDR3 sequence is 12 residues long. CDR3 nucleotides: TGTGCCAGCAGTGCCGGAGTCCATGGCTACACCTTC. This encodes CASSAGVHGYTF.

The chain uses TRBV5-5 and TRBJ1-4; D may be TRBD1 (5 bases). The CDR3 spans 17 residues. Trimming pared 4 bases from V and 5 bases from J, leaving 21 bases between. The germline gives CDR1 SGHKS, CDR2 YYEKEE (reference sequence). Written as DNA, the CDR3 is TGTGCCAGCAGCCCCCAGCACCCGGGACGGGAGAATGAAAAACTGTTTTTT. Amino acid sequence: CASSPQHPGRENEKLFF.

The rearrangement joins TRBV5-1 to TRBJ1-3; D is uncertain. V was cut by 5 bases and J by 1 base, with 10 bases left in between. This CDR3 has 14 amino acids. Per the germline V gene, CDR1 is SGHRS and CDR2 is YFSETQ. The CDR3 coding sequence is TGCGCCAGCAGGTTCACAGAATCTGGAAACACCATATATTTT. This encodes CASRFTESGNTIYF.

In its sample, this clone was seen a few times. The V call is TRBV6-4, the J call TRBJ1-2; a possible D gene is TRBD1 (5 bases). There are 11 residues in the CDR3. CDR1 and CDR2 from the germline V gene are MRHNA and SNTAGT. V was cut by 10 bases and J by 6 bases, with 12 bases left in between. The CDR3 bases are TGTGCCACGTGGGGGGGAAATGGCTACACCTTC. It yields the protein CATWGGNGYTF.

This chain uses TRBV19 with TRBJ2-3; 7 bases line up with TRBD2. Germline loops: CDR1 LNHDA, CDR2 SQIVND (reference sequence). With V trimmed by 3 bases and J by 4 bases, 4 bases remained unmatched. The CDR3 totals 14 residues. CDR3 coding DNA: TGTGCCAGTAGTATGGGGGGGTGGCCAGATACGCAGTATTTT. This translates into CASSMGGWPDTQYF. The full variable domain, in which reference TRBV19 and TRBJ2-3 provide the parts outside the CDR3, is DGGITQSPKYLFRKEGQNVTLSCEQNLNHDAMYWYRQDPGQGLRLIYYSQIVNDFQKGDIAEGYSVSREKKESFPLTVTSAQKNPTAFYLCASSMGGWPDTQYFGPGTRLTVL.

The chain combines TRBV19 with TRBJ2-3, with 10 bases identical to TRBD2. The CDR3 is 13 amino acids. Germline loops: CDR1 LNHDA, CDR2 SQIVND (reference sequence). V lost 5 bases, J lost 10 bases, and 6 bases stayed unmatched. The CDR3 loop reads CASSPASGSSQYF. The DNA of the CDR3 is TGTGCCAGTAGTCCGGCTAGCGGGAGTTCGCAGTATTTT.

The chain has TRBV5-4 and TRBJ2-7; TRBD1 matches 8 bases. CDR3 size: 14 residues. The trim removed 5 bases at V and 7 bases at J, leaving 11 bases unmatched. Germline CDR1 SGHNT, CDR2 YYREEE (reference sequence). As DNA, the CDR3 is TGTGCCAGCAGTAGTGGACAGGGACGAGGGGAGCAGTACGTC. It translates to CASSSGQGRGEQYV.

This rearrangement joins TRBV7-9 to TRBJ1-2, with 7 bases aligning to TRBD1. The CDR3 contains 14 residues. Germline CDR1 reads SEHNR; CDR2 reads FQNEAQ (reference sequence). The ends lost 1 base at V and 4 bases at J; junction bases unmatched: 3. The CDR3 DNA reads TGTGCCAGCAGCTTAGGACAGGGCTTCTATGGCTACACCTTC. Translation: CASSLGQGFYGYTF.

The chain couples TRBV7-6 to TRBJ2-1, with 8 bases lining up with TRBD2. Germline V gene data show CDR1 as SGHVS and CDR2 as FNYEAQ. This CDR3 region has 16 residues. Losses at the gene ends were 5 bases for V and 3 bases for J; bases not matched to a gene: 9. The CDR3 loop reads CASSREAGVVYNEQFF. CDR3 in DNA: TGTGCCAGCAGCCGCGAAGCGGGAGTGGTCTACAATGAGCAGTTCTTC.

The chain is built from TRBV2 and TRBJ1-4; perhaps TRBD1 as D (6 bases). Germline CDR1 SNHLY, CDR2 FYNNEI. CDR3 length: 15 residues. Trimming shortened V by 10 bases and J by 5 bases, and 20 bases separated the two germline ends. CDR3 sequence (DNA): TGTGCCAACCAAGCTACAGGGCTACAAAATGAAAAACTGTTTTTT. Translating it yields CANQATGLQNEKLFF.

The rearrangement links TRBV7-3 to TRBJ2-5; 10 bases agree with TRBD1. Per germline, CDR1 SGHTA and CDR2 FQGTGA. The CDR3 has 15 amino acids. V dropped 2 bases and J dropped 3; count of bases not matched to a gene: 3. As DNA, the CDR3 is TGTGCCAGCAGCTTATGGACAGGGGGGGAAGAGACCCAGTACTTC. Its protein is CASSLWTGGEETQYF.

This chain links TRBV5-4 with TRBJ2-1, with D hard to call. Germline CDR1 and CDR2: SGHNT and YYREEE (reference sequence). V shed 3 bases and J shed 5 bases, with 9 bases lying between them. The CDR3 runs to 13 residues. The CDR3 is CASSSTGNNEQFF. The CDR3 bases are TGTGCCAGCAGCTCGACTGGAAACAATGAGCAGTTCTTC.

This chain uses TRBV2 with TRBJ1-4; D is perhaps TRBD1 (5 bases). The CDR3 runs 15 residues. In germline, CDR1 is SNHLY, CDR2 FYNNEI. The V gene lost 8 bases and the J gene lost 5 bases, with 18 bases spanning the gap. The CDR3 loop reads CASLKRGLLNEKLFF. In DNA, the CDR3 is TGTGCCAGCCTTAAAAGGGGACTCCTAAATGAAAAACTGTTTTTT.

This chain links TRBV24-1 with TRBJ2-3; perhaps TRBD2 as D (6 bases). Per the germline V gene, CDR1 is KGHDR and CDR2 is SFDVKD. Between the trimmed V and J ends, which lost 9 bases and 1 base, there was a span of 10 bases. There are 13 residues in the CDR3. CDR3 loop: CATLGTGTDTQYF. In DNA form, the CDR3 reads TGTGCCACCCTAGGGACTGGCACAGATACGCAGTATTTT.